Presented here are 5 T cell receptor beta chains from one specimen sequenced in a study of blood T cell repertoires in COVID-19. The method was immunoSEQ multiplex PCR; TCRdb's version includes in-frame clones alone and lacks a portion of them. Of 250,000 to 400,000 clones in the sample, 70% to 90% are singletons; the top ten hold under 2%. Material for sequencing was peripheral blood. These receptors were collected from a woman between 25 and 40 years old with COVID-19, enrolled during active disease.

The chain uses TRBV19 and TRBJ2-1; a weak D match, TRBD1 (5 bases). Germline assignment: CDR1 LNHDA and CDR2 SQIVND (reference sequence). The CDR3 contains 15 residues. Trimming pared 8 bases from V and 0 bases from J, leaving 14 bases between. The CDR3 loop reads CASSPMDTSYNEQFF. The CDR3 bases are TGTGCCAGTTCCCCAATGGACACCTCCTACAATGAGCAGTTCTTC.

This clone was observed a handful of times. This sequence joins TRBV10-3 and TRBJ1-1; the D is unclear. The ends were cut back, 4 bases at V and 10 bases at J, with 19 bases in the middle. Germline CDR1 is ENHRY and CDR2 is SYGVKD. The CDR3 covers 14 residues. The CDR3, as DNA: TGTGCCATCAGTGGCGACCTGAGGCCGGATGTAGCTTTCTTT. It encodes CAISGDLRPDVAFF.

This clone was recorded at least ten times. V usage is TRBV5-6 and J usage is TRBJ1-6, with D hard to call. This CDR3 is built from 16 residues. CDR1 is SGHDT, CDR2 YYEEEE, per germline. Trimming left V 3 bases short and J 3 bases short, with 13 bases between. CDR3 DNA: TGTGCCAGCAGCTCTGCGGGGAGGGACTATAATTCACCCCTCCACTTT. Amino acids: CASSSAGRDYNSPLHF. The entire variable domain, with the rest obtained from reference TRBV5-6 and TRBJ1-6, is as follows: DAGVTQSPTHLIKTRGQQVTLRCSPKSGHDTVSWYQQALGQGPQFIFQYYEEEERQRGNFPDRFSGHQFPNYSSELNVNALLLGDSALYLCASSSAGRDYNSPLHFGNGTRLTVT.

The chain employs TRBV18 and TRBJ2-3; weak D call: TRBD2 (5 bases). This CDR3 spans 13 amino acids. The V and J ends lost 0 bases and 5 bases respectively, with 6 bases between them. Per the germline V gene, CDR1 is KGHSH and CDR2 is LQKENI. The CDR3 reads CASSPPRVDTQYF. DNA for the CDR3: TGTGCCAGCTCACCACCGAGGGTAGATACGCAGTATTTT. The whole variable domain, filled in from reference TRBV18 and TRBJ2-3, reads NAGVMQNPRHLVRRRGQEARLRCSPMKGHSHVYWYRQLPEEGLKFMVYLQKENIIDESGMPKERFSAEFPKEGPSILRIQQVVRGDSAAYFCASSPPRVDTQYFGPGTRLTVL.

This chain links TRBV7-2 with TRBJ2-5; 16 nucleotides match TRBD2. The CDR3 is made up of 16 amino acids. The germline gives CDR1 SGHTA, CDR2 FQGNSA. V shed 5 bases, J shed 5 bases, and the junction held 5 bases outside the gene matches. The CDR3 region has the DNA TGTGCCAGCAGCATGGGACTAGCGGGGGGGCGGGAGACCCAGTACTTC. Its protein is CASSMGLAGGRETQYF.